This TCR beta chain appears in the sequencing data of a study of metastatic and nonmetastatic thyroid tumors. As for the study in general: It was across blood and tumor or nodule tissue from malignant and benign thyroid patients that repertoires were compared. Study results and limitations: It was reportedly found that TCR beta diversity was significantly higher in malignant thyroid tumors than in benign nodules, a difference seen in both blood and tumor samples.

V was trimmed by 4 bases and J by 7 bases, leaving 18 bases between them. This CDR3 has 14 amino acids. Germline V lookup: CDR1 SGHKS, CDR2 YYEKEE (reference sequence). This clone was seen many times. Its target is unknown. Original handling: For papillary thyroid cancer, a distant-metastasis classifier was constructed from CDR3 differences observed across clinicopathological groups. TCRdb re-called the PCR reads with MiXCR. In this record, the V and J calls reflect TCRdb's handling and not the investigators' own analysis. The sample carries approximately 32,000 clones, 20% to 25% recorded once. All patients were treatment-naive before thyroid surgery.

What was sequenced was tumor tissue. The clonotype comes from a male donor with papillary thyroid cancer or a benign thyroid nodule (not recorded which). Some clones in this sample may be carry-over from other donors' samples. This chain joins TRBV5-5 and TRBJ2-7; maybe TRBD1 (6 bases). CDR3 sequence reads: CASSATGILGEQYF. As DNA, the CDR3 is TGTGCCAGCAGCGCGACAGGTATTTTAGGGGAGCAGTACTTC.